The clone carrying this T cell receptor (beta chain) showed up just a few times. Its target is unknown. The CDR3 contains 15 residues. Trimming removed 5 bases from V and 4 bases from J; junction bases left unmatched: 9. The V gene's germline CDR1 is SGDLS and CDR2 YYNGEE. This sample was taken from a study of beta chain features in type 1 diabetes. Findings of the study overall: Moderately but significantly shorter TCRB CDR3s were found in Type 1 diabetes patients in all four CD4+ subsets.

The investigators reverse transcribed all of the isolated RNA, so they sequenced expressed TCRB transcripts. Method: immunoSEQ multiplex PCR; TCRdb's copy keeps in-frame clones and lacks some. The table has approximately 270,000 clones, around an eighth seen once. This sequence joins TRBV9 and TRBJ2-1, with 7 bases aligning to TRBD2. The sequenced material came from naive CD4+ T cells from blood. The sequence derives from a man aged 25 to 40 with type 1 diabetes. The CDR3 here is CASSKRLAYYNEQFF. The DNA for the CDR3 is TGTGCCAGCAGTAAAAGACTAGCCTATTACAATGAGCAGTTCTTC.